The present T cell receptor (beta chain) was sequenced within a study of response to subunit inactivated influenza vaccine. TCRdb passed the RT-PCR reads through MiXCR, listing each CDR3 protein once. The data show about 570,000 distinct CDR3 sequences, with approximately 10% seen just once and around 10% held by the top ten. CDR1 SGHTA and CDR2 FQGNSA come from the germline V gene. With V trimmed by 4 bases and J by 5 bases, 8 bases remained unmatched. The CDR3 extends over 15 amino acids. A further study also used this sample, focusing on T cells expressing NK-cell markers. This second study says: Production of TCR beta cDNA relied on 5'RACE template switching with UMIs. Researchers got TCR beta repertoires out of sorted CD3+CD56+NKG2C+, CD3+CD56+NKG2C- and CD3+CD56-NKG2C+ T cells. Dominant NKG2C+ clonotypes in a handful of donors made up roughly 1.0-7.0% of CD8+ T cells. In a few donors, dominant clonotypes made up about 25-65% of CD3+CD56-NKG2C+ cells.

The TCR comes from a middle-aged man who received an inactivated influenza vaccine. Sequenced here: PBMCs from blood, sampled on the day of vaccination. The rearrangement links TRBV7-2 to TRBJ2-1; 7 bases are a match to TRBD1. The CDR3 DNA sequence: TGTGCCAGCAGCTCAATCCGGGACAGAAACAATGAGCAGTTCTTC. Translated, it gives CASSSIRDRNNEQFF.